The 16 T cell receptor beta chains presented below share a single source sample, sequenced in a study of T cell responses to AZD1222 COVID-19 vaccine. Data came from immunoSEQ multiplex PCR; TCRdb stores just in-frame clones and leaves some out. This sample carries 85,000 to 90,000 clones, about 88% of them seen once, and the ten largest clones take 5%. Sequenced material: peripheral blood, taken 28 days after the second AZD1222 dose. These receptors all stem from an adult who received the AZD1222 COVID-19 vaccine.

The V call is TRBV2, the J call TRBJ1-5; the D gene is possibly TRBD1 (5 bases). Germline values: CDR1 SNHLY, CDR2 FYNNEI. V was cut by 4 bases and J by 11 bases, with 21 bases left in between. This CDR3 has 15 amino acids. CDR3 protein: CASSVSGTPGTTQHF. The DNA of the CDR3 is TGTGCCAGCAGTGTCTCCGGGACCCCAGGCACGACCCAGCATTTT.

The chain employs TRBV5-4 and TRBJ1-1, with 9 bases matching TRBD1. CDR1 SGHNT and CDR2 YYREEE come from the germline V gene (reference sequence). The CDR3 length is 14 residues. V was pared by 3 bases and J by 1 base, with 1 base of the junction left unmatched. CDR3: CASSWGQGNTEAFF. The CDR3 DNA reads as TGTGCCAGCAGCTGGGGACAGGGGAACACTGAAGCTTTCTTT.

The CDR3, as DNA: TGTGCCAGTACCGCCACAGGGCGTGTTAACTATGGCTACACCTTC. Its protein product is CASTATGRVNYGYTF. The V call is TRBV19, the J call TRBJ1-2, with D tentatively TRBD1 (6 bases). CDR1 and CDR2 from the germline V gene are LNHDA and SQIVND (reference sequence). The germline V and J ends were trimmed by 7 bases and 1 base, with 16 bases remaining between them. CDR3 length: 15 residues.

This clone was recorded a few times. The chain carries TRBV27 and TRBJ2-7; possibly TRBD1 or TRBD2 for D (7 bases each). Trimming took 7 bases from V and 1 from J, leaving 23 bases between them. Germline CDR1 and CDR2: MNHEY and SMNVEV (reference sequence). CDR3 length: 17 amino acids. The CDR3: CASKLQGGAEVSYEQYF. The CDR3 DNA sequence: TGTGCCAGCAAATTGCAGGGGGGGGCAGAAGTTTCCTACGAGCAGTACTTC.

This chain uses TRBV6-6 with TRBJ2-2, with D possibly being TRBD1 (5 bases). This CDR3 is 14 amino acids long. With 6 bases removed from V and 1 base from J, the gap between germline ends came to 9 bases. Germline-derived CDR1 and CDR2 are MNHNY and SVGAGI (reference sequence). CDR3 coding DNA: TGTGCCAGCAGGTCAGGGTTGAACACCGGGGAGCTGTTTTTT. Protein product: CASRSGLNTGELFF.

CDR3 amino acids: CASRNPGGDEQYF. As DNA, the CDR3 is TGTGCCAGCAGGAACCCAGGGGGGGACGAGCAGTACTTC. The chain is built from TRBV7-9 and TRBJ2-7, with D perhaps matching TRBD1 or TRBD2 (7 bases each). This CDR3 spans 13 amino acids. Germline V gene sequence: CDR1 SEHNR, CDR2 FQNEAQ (reference sequence). Trimming shortened V by 6 bases and J by 5 bases, and 14 bases separated the two germline ends.

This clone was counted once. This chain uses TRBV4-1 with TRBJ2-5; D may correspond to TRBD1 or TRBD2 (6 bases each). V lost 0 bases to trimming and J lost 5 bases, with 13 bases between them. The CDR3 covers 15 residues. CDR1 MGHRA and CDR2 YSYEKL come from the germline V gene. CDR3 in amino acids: CASSQEDGGSETQYF. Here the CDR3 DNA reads TGCGCCAGCAGCCAAGAGGACGGGGGCTCGGAGACCCAGTACTTC.

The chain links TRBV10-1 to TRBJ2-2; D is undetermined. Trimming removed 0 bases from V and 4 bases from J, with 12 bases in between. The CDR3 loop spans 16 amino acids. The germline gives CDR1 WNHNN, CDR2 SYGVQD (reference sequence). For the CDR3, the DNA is TGCGCCAGCAGTGAGTCGAGGCAGCCGGGCACCGGGGAGCTGTTTTTT. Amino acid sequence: CASSESRQPGTGELFF.

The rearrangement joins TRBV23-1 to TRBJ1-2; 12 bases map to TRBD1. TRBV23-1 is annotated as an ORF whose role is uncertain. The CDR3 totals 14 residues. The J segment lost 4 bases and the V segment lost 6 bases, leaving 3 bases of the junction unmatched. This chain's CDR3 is CASRGTGGVYGYTF. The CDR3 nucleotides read TGCGCCAGCAGGGGGACAGGGGGCGTCTATGGCTACACCTTC.

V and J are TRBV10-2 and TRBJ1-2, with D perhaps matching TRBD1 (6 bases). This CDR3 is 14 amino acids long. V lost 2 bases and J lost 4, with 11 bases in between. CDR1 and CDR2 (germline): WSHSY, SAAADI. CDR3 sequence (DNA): TGCGCCAGCAGTGAGCACAGGGAGGTCTATGGCTACACCTTC. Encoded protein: CASSEHREVYGYTF.

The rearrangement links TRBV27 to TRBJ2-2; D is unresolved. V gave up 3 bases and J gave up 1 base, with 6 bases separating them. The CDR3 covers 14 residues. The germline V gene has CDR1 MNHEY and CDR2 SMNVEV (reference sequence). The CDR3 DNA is TGTGCCAGCAGTTTTATGCTGAACACCGGGGAGCTGTTTTTT. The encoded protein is CASSFMLNTGELFF.

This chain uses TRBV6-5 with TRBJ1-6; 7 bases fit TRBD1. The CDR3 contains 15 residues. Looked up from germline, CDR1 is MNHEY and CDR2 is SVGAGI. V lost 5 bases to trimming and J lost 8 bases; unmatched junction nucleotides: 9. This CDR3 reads CASSLTTGTDSPLHF. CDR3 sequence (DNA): TGTGCCAGCAGTCTAACGACAGGGACCGATTCACCCCTCCACTTT.

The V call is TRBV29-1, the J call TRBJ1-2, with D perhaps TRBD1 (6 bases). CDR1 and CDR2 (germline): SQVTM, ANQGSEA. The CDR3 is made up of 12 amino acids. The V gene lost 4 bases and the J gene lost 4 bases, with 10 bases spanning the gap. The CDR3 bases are TGCAGCGTTGGCGACAGGACCTATGGCTACACCTTC. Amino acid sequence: CSVGDRTYGYTF.

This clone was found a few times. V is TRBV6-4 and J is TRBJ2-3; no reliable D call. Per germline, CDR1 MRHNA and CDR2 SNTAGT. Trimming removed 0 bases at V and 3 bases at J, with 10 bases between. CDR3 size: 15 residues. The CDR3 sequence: CASSDSNSLTDTQYF. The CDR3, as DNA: TGTGCCAGCAGTGACTCGAATAGCCTTACAGATACGCAGTATTTT.

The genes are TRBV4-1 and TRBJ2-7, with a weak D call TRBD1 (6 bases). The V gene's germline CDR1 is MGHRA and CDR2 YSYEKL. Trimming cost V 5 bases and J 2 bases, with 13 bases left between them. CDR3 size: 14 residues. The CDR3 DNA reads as TGCGCCAGCAGCTACCGGCAGGGGCCCTACGAGCAGTACTTC. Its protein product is CASSYRQGPYEQYF.

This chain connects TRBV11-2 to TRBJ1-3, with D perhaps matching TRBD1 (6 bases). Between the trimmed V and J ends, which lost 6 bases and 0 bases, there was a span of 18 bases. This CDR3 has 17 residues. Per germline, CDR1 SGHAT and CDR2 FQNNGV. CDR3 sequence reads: CASSYSGGGGSGNTIYF. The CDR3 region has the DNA TGTGCCAGCAGTTATTCCGGGGGCGGCGGCTCTGGAAACACCATATATTTT.